One and the same sample provided the 3 T cell receptor beta chains below, sequenced in a study of blood T cell repertoires in COVID-19. Clones were read by immunoSEQ multiplex PCR, and TCRdb kept only the in-frame ones, dropping some. The sample records under 200,000 clones, about 80% being singletons. Sequenced material: peripheral blood. Every receptor here comes from a man aged 55-75 years with acute or convalescent COVID-19.

Worth noting for this clone: Other DNA sequences in the same sample also yield this CDR3. V and J are TRBV5-1 and TRBJ2-2, with 8 bases identical to TRBD1. The CDR3 is made up of 15 amino acids. Trimming took 1 base from V and 2 from J; bases not matched to a gene: 1. Germline V gene data show CDR1 as SGHRS and CDR2 as YFSETQ. The CDR3 sequence: CASSLTGGNTGELFF. In nucleotides, the CDR3 is TGCGCCAGCAGCTTGACAGGGGGAAACACCGGGGAGCTGTTTTTT.

V is TRBV30 and J is TRBJ2-1; TRBD1 matches 9 bases. J lost 2 bases, V lost 0 bases, and 2 bases had no gene match. CDR3 length equals 15 residues. From germline, CDR1 is GTSNPN and CDR2 SVGIG (reference sequence). CDR3 loop: CAWSVQGATYNEQFF. CDR3 coding DNA: TGTGCCTGGAGTGTACAGGGGGCCACCTACAATGAGCAGTTCTTC.

The chain recombines TRBV27 with TRBJ2-1; 8 bases are a match to TRBD1. Unmatched junction bases numbered 12, after V lost 3 bases and J lost 8 bases. The CDR3 sequence is 16 residues long. Germline V gene data show CDR1 as MNHEY and CDR2 as SMNVEV (reference sequence). CDR3 region: CASSFSRGQGPDEQFF. CDR3 DNA sequence: TGTGCCAGCAGTTTCAGTAGAGGACAGGGCCCCGATGAGCAGTTCTTC.